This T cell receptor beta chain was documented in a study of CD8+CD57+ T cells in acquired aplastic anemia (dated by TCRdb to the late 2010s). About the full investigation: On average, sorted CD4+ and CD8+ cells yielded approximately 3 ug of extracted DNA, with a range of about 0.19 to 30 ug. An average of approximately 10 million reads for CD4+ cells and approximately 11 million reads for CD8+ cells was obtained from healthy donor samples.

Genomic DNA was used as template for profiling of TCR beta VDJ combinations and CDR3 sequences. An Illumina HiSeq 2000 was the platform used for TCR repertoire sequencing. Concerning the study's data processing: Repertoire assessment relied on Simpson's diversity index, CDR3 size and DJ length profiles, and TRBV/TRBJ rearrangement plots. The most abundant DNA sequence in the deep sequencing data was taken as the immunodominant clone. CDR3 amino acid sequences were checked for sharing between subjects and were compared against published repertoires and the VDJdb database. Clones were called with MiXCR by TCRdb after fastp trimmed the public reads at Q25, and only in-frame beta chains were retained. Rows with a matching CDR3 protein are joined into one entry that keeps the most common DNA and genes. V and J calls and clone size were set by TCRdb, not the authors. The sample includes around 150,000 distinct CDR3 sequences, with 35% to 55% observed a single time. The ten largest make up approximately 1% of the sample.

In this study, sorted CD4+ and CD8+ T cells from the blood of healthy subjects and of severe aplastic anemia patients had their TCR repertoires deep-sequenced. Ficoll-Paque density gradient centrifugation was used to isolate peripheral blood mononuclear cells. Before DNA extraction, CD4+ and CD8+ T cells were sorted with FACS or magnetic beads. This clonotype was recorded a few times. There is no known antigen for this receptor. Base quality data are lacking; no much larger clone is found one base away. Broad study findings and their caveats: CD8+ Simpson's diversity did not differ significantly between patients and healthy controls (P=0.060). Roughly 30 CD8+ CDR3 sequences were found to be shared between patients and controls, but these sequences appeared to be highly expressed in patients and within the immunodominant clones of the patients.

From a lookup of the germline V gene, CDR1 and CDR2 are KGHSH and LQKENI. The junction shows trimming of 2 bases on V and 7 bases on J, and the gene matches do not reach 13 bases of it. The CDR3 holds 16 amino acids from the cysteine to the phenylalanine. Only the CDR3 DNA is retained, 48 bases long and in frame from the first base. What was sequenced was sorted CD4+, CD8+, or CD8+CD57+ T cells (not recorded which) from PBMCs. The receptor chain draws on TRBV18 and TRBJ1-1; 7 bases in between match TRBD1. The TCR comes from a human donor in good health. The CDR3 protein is CASSPRRGPNYSEAFF. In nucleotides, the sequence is TGTGCCAGCTCACCAAGGAGGGGGCCGAATTATAGTGAAGCTTTCTTT.